This TCR beta chain was found in a study of cytomegalovirus exposure and HLA in healthy donors. Study-wide results and limits: The study designated 150 or so TCR beta chains cytomegalovirus-associated.

PCR employed 60 Vbeta and 13 Jbeta primers. The protocol was immunoSEQ multiplex PCR, while the TCRdb copy is restricted to in-frame clones and leaves out a portion. This table holds around 200,000 clones, 75% to 90% found once. The CDR3 has 16 residues. CDR1 and CDR2 from the germline V gene are MDHEN and SYDVKM. V lost 8 bases and J 3 bases, leaving 17 bases between the germline ends. This clone was seen only a few times. Its antigen is not known. This receptor was identified in a woman aged 25 to 45 in good health and CMV-seronegative. V gene TRBV28 combines with J gene TRBJ2-6, with a tentative D call TRBD1 (5 bases). Sequencing was done on a sample of PBMCs. CDR3 loop: CASRPWGLSGANVLTF. The CDR3 DNA follows: TGTGCCAGCCGCCCCTGGGGCCTGAGTGGGGCCAACGTCCTGACTTTC.